This T cell receptor beta chain derives from a study of cytomegalovirus exposure and HLA in healthy donors. Study results and caveats: In a later analysis, TCR beta V- and J-gene trimming was associated with a missense DCLRE1C variant. The study designated around 150 TCR beta chains cytomegalovirus-associated.

In the PCR, 60 Vbeta and 13 Jbeta primers were used. Using immunoSEQ multiplex PCR, the repertoire was profiled, and TCRdb retains in-frame clones only, with some absent. This repertoire shows roughly 150,000 clones, roughly 70% found once; its top ten account for just under 3%. Trimming cost V 5 bases and J 1 base, with 5 bases left between them. Germline V gene sequence: CDR1 SNHLY, CDR2 FYNNEI. CDR3 size: 12 residues. As concerns this clone: Antigen specificity is unknown. A single base separates this from a much larger clone, so it may be a read error.

The V call is TRBV2, the J call TRBJ1-1; D is uncertain. The specimen was PBMCs. This TCR was sampled from a woman aged 50 to 60 in good health and CMV-seropositive. CDR3 amino acids: CASSYKNTEAFF. Here the CDR3 DNA reads TGTGCCAGCAGTTACAAGAACACTGAAGCTTTCTTT.